This T cell receptor (beta chain) emerged from a study of beta chain features in type 1 diabetes. This CDR3 contains 15 residues. Trimming took off 4 bases at V and 7 bases at J, with 17 bases between the two ends. cDNA synthesis used the whole RNA isolate, giving expressed TCRB sequences. Sequenced by immunoSEQ multiplex PCR; TCRdb stores in-frame clones only, minus some. There are about 40,000 clones in the sample; about 52% occur only once, and 0.6% to 0.9% lies in the top ten. Sequencing used central memory CD4+ T cells from blood. V is TRBV5-3 and J is TRBJ2-2; D possibly corresponds to TRBD1 (6 bases). TRBV5-3 is labeled an ORF, and its function is uncertain. The TCR sequence derives from a young woman in good health. This CDR3 reads CARSRHNRVNGELFF. For the CDR3, the DNA is TGTGCCAGAAGCAGACATAACAGGGTTAACGGGGAGCTGTTTTTT.